Sequencing of this T cell receptor (beta chain) was carried out in a study of T cell responses to AZD1222 COVID-19 vaccine. Assay: immunoSEQ multiplex PCR; the TCRdb copy retains only in-frame clones and omits some. The data show 150,000 or so clones, around nine tenths seen once. Study-level results: Vaccine-associated CD4 TCRs spanned spike, dominant at 160-218 and 743-854. Mostly white British, mostly female donors; authors suggested clonal diversity may be underestimated. In all cases, repertoires were sampled only after the peak T cell response. Unmutated regions of variants are reportedly targeted by nearly half of spike-specific TCRs.

The germline V gene encodes CDR1 SGDLS and CDR2 YYNGEE. The V end lost 0 bases, the J end lost 0 bases, and 4 bases lay between the germline ends. The CDR3 totals 14 residues. About this clone itself: Its antigen remains unidentified.

V is TRBV9 and J is TRBJ1-5, with no clear D. The starting material was peripheral blood, obtained on day 0 of AZD1222 vaccination. The origin of this receptor is an adult in good health. The CDR3 DNA is TGTGCCAGCAGCGTAGGTGATAGCAATCAGCCCCAGCATTTT. Translated, it gives CASSVGDSNQPQHF.